One and the same sample provided the 7 T cell receptor beta chains below, sequenced in a study of blood T cell repertoires in COVID-19 (dated by TCRdb to 2018 to 2021). Receptor amplification or capture employed the immunoSEQ multiplex PCR assay. Not all clones reach the TCRdb copy of this immuneACCESS table, which keeps in-frame sequences only. Checked studies attribute under half of the gap to unresolved V genes and leave the rest unexplained. This sample is represented by around 220,000 clones; about 85% of them were singletons. About 6% of the sample is taken by the ten largest. The specimen was PBMCs or T cells enriched from blood (not recorded which). These receptors were taken from a young woman with acute COVID-19.

The gene calls are TRBV28 and TRBJ1-2; no reliable D call. CDR1 is MDHEN and CDR2 is SYDVKM in the germline V gene. Trimming took 5 bases from V and 3 from J, leaving 10 bases between them. CDR3 length equals 13 residues. The CDR3 here is CASSPEEDYGYTF. In DNA form, the CDR3 reads TGTGCCAGCAGTCCGGAAGAGGACTATGGCTACACCTTC.

A single count supports this clone. The J gene is TRBJ1-2, the V gene TRBV5-1; weak D call: TRBD1 (5 bases). The CDR3 is made up of 12 amino acids. The germline gives CDR1 SGHRS, CDR2 YFSETQ. Trimming took 4 bases from V and 7 from J, leaving 11 bases between them. CDR3: CASSEDMVGYTF. The CDR3 bases are TGCGCCAGCAGCGAGGACATGGTTGGCTACACCTTC.

The gene calls are TRBV5-1 and TRBJ1-4; 8 nucleotides line up with TRBD1. The V gene's germline CDR1 is SGHRS and CDR2 YFSETQ. Germline trimming cut 2 bases from V and 8 bases from J; bases unmatched to any gene: 5. The CDR3 loop spans 14 amino acids. The CDR3 bases are TGCGCCAGCAGCTTCCAGGACAGGGACGAAAAACTGTTTTTT. Residues: CASSFQDRDEKLFF.

This chain connects TRBV5-8 to TRBJ1-6, with D uncertain. Trimming shortened V by 3 bases and J by 5 bases, and 9 bases separated the two germline ends. The CDR3 extends over 14 amino acids. Germline CDR1 is SGHTS and CDR2 is YDEGEE. The CDR3 DNA follows: TGTGCCAGCAGCTCGTGGAGGAATAATTCACCCCTCCACTTT. Its protein product is CASSSWRNNSPLHF.

This chain joins TRBV29-1 and TRBJ2-5; TRBD1 might be the D (5 bases). V was shortened by 8 bases and J by 5 bases, with 12 bases between the two germline ends. The CDR3 length is 11 residues. Germline CDR1 SQVTM, CDR2 ANQGSEA. CDR3 sequence reads: CSHKGSETQYF. The CDR3 coding sequence is TGCAGCCACAAGGGGTCTGAGACCCAGTACTTC. Combining the CDR3 with reference TRBV29-1 and TRBJ2-5 gives the whole variable domain SAVISQKPSRDICQRGTSLTIQCQVDSQVTMMFWYRQQPGQSLTLIATANQGSEATYESGFVIDKFPISRPNLTFSTLTVSNMSPEDSSIYLCSHKGSETQYFGPGTRLLVL.

As regards this clone: This sample includes further DNA sequences coding for the same CDR3. This chain uses TRBV18 with TRBJ2-7; TRBD1 agrees at 9 bases. The CDR3 sequence is 14 residues long. Unmatched junction bases numbered 5, after V lost 3 bases and J lost 5 bases. Looked up from germline, CDR1 is KGHSH and CDR2 is LQKENI. The chain's CDR3 is CASSPPGQGNEQYF. CDR3 DNA sequence: TGTGCCAGCTCACCGCCGGGACAGGGAAACGAGCAGTACTTC.

The V and J genes are TRBV11-3 and TRBJ2-3, with 13 bases lining up with TRBD2. Unmatched junction bases numbered 8, after V lost 5 bases and J lost 6 bases. The CDR3 length is 16 residues. Germline CDR1 SGHNT, CDR2 YENEEA. CDR3 residues: CASSLRTSGREDTQYF. The CDR3 region has the DNA TGTGCCAGCAGCCTCCGGACTAGCGGGAGAGAGGATACGCAGTATTTT. Using reference TRBV11-3 and TRBJ2-3 for the parts outside the CDR3, the full variable domain is EAGVVQSPRYKIIEKKQPVAFWCNPISGHNTLYWYLQNLGQGPELLIRYENEEAVDDSQLPKDRFSAERLKGVDSTLKIQPAELGDSAVYLCASSLRTSGREDTQYFGPGTRLTVL.